These 4 T cell receptor beta chains came from one sample sequenced in a study of shared clonotypes between healthy human individuals. TCRdb keeps only in-frame clones here, not all; method: immunoSEQ multiplex PCR. This sample has 2,500,000 or so clones; approximately 93% occur once, and the top ten carry about 0.34%. The sample comprised naive CD4+ T cells from PBMCs. The subset is: CD45RA+ positively selected. Receptors were obtained from a man in his late teens or twenties in good health. Some clones in this sample may be carry-over from other donors' samples.

The rearrangement uses TRBV6-6 and TRBJ2-2; TRBD2 is a possible D gene (6 bases). Deletions cut 3 bases from V and 5 bases from J, with 10 bases between. The CDR3 contains 14 residues. Germline V gene sequence: CDR1 MNHNY, CDR2 SVGAGI (reference sequence). The CDR3 coding sequence is TGTGCCAGCAGTTATGGCGCGGGGACCGGGGAGCTGTTTTTT. Amino acids: CASSYGAGTGELFF.

In this sample, this clone turned up once. The J gene is TRBJ1-2, the V gene TRBV5-1; perhaps TRBD1 as D (5 bases). CDR1 is SGHRS and CDR2 is YFSETQ in the germline V gene. V shed 0 bases and J shed 6 bases, with 15 bases lying between them. The CDR3 contains 15 residues. DNA for the CDR3: TGCGCCAGCAGCTTGGGTGGTCCCGAGGGGAATGGCTACACCTTC. It specifies CASSLGGPEGNGYTF.

The chain employs TRBV5-4 and TRBJ2-2, with D possibly being TRBD1 (6 bases). The CDR3 length is 14 residues. Germline lookup yields CDR1 SGHNT and CDR2 YYREEE (reference sequence). The V end lost 2 bases, the J end lost 4 bases, and 9 bases lay between the germline ends. The CDR3 loop is CASSLQGSTGELFF. For the CDR3, the DNA is TGTGCCAGCAGCTTACAGGGATCCACCGGGGAGCTGTTTTTT.

The gene calls are TRBV28 and TRBJ2-7; no reliable D call. CDR3 length equals 15 residues. The V gene lost 1 base and the J gene lost 6 bases, with 16 bases spanning the gap. The germline V gene encodes CDR1 MDHEN and CDR2 SYDVKM. The CDR3 loop is CASSLSGRPMGEQYF. The CDR3 DNA follows: TGTGCCAGCAGTTTATCGGGCAGGCCCATGGGCGAGCAGTACTTC.